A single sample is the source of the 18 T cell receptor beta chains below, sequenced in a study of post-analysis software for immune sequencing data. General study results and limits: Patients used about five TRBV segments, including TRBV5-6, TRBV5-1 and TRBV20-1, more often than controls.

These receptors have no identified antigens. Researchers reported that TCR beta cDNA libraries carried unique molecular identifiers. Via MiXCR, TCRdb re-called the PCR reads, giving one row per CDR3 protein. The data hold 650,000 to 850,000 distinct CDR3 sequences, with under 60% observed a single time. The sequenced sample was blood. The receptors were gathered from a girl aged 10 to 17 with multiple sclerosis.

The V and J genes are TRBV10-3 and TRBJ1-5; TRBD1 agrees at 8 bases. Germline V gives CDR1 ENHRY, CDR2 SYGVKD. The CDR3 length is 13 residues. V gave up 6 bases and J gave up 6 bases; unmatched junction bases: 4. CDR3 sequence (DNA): TGTGCCATCAGGACAGGGGTCGGTCAGCCCCAGCATTTT. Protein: CAIRTGVGQPQHF.

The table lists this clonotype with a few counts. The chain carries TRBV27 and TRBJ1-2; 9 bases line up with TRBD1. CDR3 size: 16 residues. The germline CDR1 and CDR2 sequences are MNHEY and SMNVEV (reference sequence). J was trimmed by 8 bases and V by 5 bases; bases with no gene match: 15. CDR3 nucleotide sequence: TGTGCCAGCAGTCTGAATCCTACCGGGACAGGGATCGGCTACACCTTC. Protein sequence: CASSLNPTGTGIGYTF.

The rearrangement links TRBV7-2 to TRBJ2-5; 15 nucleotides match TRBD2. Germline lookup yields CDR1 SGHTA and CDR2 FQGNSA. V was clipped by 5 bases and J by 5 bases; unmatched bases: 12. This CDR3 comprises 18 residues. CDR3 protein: CASSPRTSGGAGAETQYF. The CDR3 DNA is TGTGCCAGCAGCCCAAGGACTAGCGGGGGGGCCGGCGCGGAGACCCAGTACTTC.

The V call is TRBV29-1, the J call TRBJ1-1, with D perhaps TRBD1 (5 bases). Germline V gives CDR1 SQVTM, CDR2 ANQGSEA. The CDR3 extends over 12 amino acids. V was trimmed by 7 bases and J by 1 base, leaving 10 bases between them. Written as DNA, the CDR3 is TGCAGCGGGGGACGGTGGAACACTGAAGCTTTCTTT. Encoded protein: CSGGRWNTEAFF.

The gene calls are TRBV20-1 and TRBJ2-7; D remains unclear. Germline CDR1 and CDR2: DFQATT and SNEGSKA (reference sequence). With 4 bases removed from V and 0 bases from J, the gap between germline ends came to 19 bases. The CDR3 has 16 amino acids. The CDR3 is CSAKSPSDLFSYEQYF. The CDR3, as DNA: TGCAGTGCTAAATCCCCGAGCGACCTGTTCTCCTACGAGCAGTACTTC.

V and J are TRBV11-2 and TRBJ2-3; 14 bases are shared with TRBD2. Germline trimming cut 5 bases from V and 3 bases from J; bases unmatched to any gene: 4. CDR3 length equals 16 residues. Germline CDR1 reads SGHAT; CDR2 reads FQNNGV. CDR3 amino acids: CASSRTSGRTTDTQYF. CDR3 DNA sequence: TGTGCCAGCAGCCGGACTAGCGGGAGGACTACAGATACGCAGTATTTT.

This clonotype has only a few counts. CDR3 coding DNA: TGTGCCAGCAGGGGACAAGGCGCCTATGGCTACACCTTC. As protein: CASRGQGAYGYTF. V gene TRBV6-5 combines with J gene TRBJ1-2, with D tentatively TRBD1 (6 bases). CDR3 length: 13 amino acids. The germline V and J ends were trimmed by 6 bases and 4 bases, with 12 bases remaining between them. CDR1 and CDR2 (germline): MNHEY, SVGAGI.

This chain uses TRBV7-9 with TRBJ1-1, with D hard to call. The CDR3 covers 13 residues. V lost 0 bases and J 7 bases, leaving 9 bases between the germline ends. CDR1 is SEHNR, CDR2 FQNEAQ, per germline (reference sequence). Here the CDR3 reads CASSLARAYEAFF. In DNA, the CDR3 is TGTGCCAGCAGCTTAGCGAGGGCGTATGAAGCTTTCTTT. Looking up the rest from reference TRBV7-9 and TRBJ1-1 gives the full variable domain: DTGVSQNPRHKITKRGQNVTFRCDPISEHNRLYWYRQTLGQGPEFLTYFQNEAQLEKSRLLSDRFSAERPKGSFSTLEIQRTEQGDSAMYLCASSLARAYEAFFGQGTRLTVV.

The CDR3 region is CASRSGSSVNEQFF. Written as DNA, the CDR3 is TGTGCCAGCAGGAGCGGGAGTAGCGTGAATGAGCAGTTCTTC. The V gene is TRBV27, the J gene TRBJ2-1; TRBD2 aligns across 8 bases. Losses at the gene ends were 6 bases for V and 7 bases for J; bases not matched to a gene: 8. The V gene's germline CDR1 is MNHEY and CDR2 SMNVEV (reference sequence). The CDR3 contains 14 residues.

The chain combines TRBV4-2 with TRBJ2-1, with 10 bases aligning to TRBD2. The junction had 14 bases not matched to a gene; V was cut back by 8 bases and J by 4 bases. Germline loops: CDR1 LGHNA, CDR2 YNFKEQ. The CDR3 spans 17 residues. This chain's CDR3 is CASGPSDPGLAYNEQFF. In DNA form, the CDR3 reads TGTGCCAGCGGCCCGTCGGACCCGGGACTAGCGTACAATGAGCAGTTCTTC.

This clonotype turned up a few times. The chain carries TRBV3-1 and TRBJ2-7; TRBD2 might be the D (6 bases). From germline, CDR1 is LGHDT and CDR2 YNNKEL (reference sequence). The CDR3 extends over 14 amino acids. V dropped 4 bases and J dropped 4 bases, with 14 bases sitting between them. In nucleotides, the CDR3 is TGTGCCAGCAGCCGGGACGCGGGGTATTACGAGCAGTACTTC. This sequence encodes CASSRDAGYYEQYF.

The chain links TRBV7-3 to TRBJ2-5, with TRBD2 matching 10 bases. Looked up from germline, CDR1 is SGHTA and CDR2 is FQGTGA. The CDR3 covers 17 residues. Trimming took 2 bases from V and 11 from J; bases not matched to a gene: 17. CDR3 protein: CASSLSPGPSGSSEQYF. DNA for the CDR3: TGTGCCAGCAGCTTATCCCCCGGGCCTAGCGGGAGTAGTGAGCAGTACTTC.

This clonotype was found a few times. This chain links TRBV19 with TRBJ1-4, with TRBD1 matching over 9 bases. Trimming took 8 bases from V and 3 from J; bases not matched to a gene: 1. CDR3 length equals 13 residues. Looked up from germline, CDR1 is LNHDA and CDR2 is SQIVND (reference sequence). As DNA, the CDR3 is TGTGCCAGTGGACAGGGGTCTAATGAAAAACTGTTTTTT. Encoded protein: CASGQGSNEKLFF.

CDR3 region: CSARVGQGVKETQYF. The CDR3 DNA reads TGCAGTGCTAGAGTGGGACAGGGGGTAAAGGAGACCCAGTACTTC. The rearrangement uses TRBV20-1 and TRBJ2-5, with TRBD1 matching 11 bases. Per germline, CDR1 DFQATT and CDR2 SNEGSKA (reference sequence). V lost 1 base and J lost 5; bases outside the gene matches: 6. The CDR3 covers 15 residues.

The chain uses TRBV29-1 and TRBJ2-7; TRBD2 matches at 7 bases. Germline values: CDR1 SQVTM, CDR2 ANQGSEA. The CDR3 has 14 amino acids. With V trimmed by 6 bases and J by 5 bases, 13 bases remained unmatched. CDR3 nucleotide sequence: TGCAGCGTCGGGGGGAGGACTTCCCTTGACGAGCAGTACTTC. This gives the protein CSVGGRTSLDEQYF.

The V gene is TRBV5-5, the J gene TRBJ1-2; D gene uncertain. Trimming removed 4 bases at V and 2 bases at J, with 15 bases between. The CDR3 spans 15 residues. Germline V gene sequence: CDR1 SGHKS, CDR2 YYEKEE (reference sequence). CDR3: CASSLLRTENYGYTF. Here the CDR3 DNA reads TGTGCCAGCAGCCTTCTCCGGACGGAGAACTATGGCTACACCTTC.

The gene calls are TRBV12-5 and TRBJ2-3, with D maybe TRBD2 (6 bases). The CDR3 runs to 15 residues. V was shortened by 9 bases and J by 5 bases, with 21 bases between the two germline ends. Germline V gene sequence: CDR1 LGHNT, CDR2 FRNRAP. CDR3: CASAGGRVPQDTQYF. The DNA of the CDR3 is TGTGCTAGCGCCGGGGGTCGGGTTCCACAAGATACGCAGTATTTT. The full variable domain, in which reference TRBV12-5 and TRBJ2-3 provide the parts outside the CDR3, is DARVTQTPRHKVTEMGQEVTMRCQPILGHNTVFWYRQTMMQGLELLAYFRNRAPLDDSGMPKDRFSAEMPDATLATLKIQPSEPRDSAVYFCASAGGRVPQDTQYFGPGTRLTVL.

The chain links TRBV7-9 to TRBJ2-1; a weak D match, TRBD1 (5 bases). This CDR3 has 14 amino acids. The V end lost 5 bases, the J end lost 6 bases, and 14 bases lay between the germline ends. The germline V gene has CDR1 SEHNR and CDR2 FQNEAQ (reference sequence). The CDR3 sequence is CASSLPGNPNEQFF. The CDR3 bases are TGTGCCAGCAGCCTTCCAGGGAACCCCAATGAGCAGTTCTTC.